This paragraph covers one TCR beta chain sequence. Clones were read by immunoSEQ multiplex PCR, and TCRdb kept only the in-frame ones, dropping some. The sample includes almost 400,000 clones, roughly 88% seen only once; the top ten take approximately 0.96%. The data originate from a study of blood T cell repertoires in COVID-19. Study information: The cDNA or gDNA used as material had been derived from T cells, B-cell-depleted T cells, or PBMCs.

Participants' own reports of clinical history determined their cohort assignment. The V and J ends lost 3 bases and 4 bases, in that order; junction bases with no gene match: 4. The CDR3 spans 15 residues. Germline CDR1 reads SGHDN; CDR2 reads FVKESK. The sample consisted of PBMCs or T cells enriched from blood (not recorded which). This sequence joins TRBV14 and TRBJ1-2; 11 positions agree with TRBD1. The receptor's source is a woman aged 30 to 39 with acute COVID-19. The CDR3 DNA reads TGTGCCAGCAGCCACTCCGGACAGGGGGCCTATGGCTACACCTTC. Protein product: CASSHSGQGAYGYTF.